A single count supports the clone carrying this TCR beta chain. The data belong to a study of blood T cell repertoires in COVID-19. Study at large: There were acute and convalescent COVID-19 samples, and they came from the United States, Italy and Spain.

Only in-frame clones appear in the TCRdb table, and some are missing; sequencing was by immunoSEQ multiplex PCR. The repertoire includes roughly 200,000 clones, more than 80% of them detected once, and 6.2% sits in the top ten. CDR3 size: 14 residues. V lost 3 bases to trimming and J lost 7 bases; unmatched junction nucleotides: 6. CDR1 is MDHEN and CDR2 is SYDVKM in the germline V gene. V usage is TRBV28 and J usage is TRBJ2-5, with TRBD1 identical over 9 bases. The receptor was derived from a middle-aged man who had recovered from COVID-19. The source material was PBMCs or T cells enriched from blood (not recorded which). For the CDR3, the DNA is TGTGCCAGCAGTTTGGGGGACAGGGCTGGGACCCAGTACTTC. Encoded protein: CASSLGDRAGTQYF.